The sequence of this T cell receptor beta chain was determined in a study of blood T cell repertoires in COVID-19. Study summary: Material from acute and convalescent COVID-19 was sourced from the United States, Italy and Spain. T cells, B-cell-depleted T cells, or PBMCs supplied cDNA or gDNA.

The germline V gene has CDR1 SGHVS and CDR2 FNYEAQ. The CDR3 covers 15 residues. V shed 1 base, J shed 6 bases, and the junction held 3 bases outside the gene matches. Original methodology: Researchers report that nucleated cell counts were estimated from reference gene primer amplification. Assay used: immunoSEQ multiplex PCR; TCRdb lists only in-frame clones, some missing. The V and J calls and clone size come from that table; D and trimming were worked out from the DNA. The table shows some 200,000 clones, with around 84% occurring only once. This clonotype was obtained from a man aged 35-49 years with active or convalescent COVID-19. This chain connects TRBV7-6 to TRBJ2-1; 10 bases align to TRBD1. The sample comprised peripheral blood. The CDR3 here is CASSLDGTGVNEQFF. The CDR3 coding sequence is TGTGCCAGCAGCTTAGATGGGACAGGGGTCAATGAGCAGTTCTTC.